This TCR beta chain was observed in a study of human T cells and chemical hapten exposure. Overall study: The study enrolled mostly female patients with alopecia areata, totalis or universalis.

Noted treatment: therapeutic diphenylcyclopropenone sensitization with weekly scalp DPC. In the library, unique molecular identifiers were attached to individual cDNA molecules. Each CDR3 protein gets one entry after TCRdb re-called the reads with MiXCR. The sample lists 3,500 or so distinct CDR3 sequences, around 48% seen once, with roughly 5.9% in the top ten. The TCR originated in an adult with alopecia areata. Some clones in this sample may be carry-over from other donors' samples. This table probably holds off-target reads from a library built for another chain. Sequenced here: whole blood, sampled before DPC sensitization or 2, 6, or about 24 weeks after (not recorded which).

The chain's CDR3 is CAWKPRGTDLEAFF. CDR3 bases: TGTGCCTGGAAACCTAGAGGGACAGATCTTGAAGCTTTCTTT. V and J are TRBV30 and TRBJ1-1; TRBD1 matches 7 bases. There are 14 residues in the CDR3. CDR1 is GTSNPN and CDR2 is SVGIG in the germline V gene (reference sequence). Losses at the gene ends were 4 bases for V and 7 bases for J; bases not matched to a gene: 12.